One sample yielded the 5 T cell receptor beta chains listed below, sequenced in a study of control samples from healthy donors and cancer patients (dated by TCRdb to about 2020). Libraries were prepared through the immunoSEQ multiplex PCR assay. TCRdb provides this immuneACCESS table in a form limited to in-frame rearrangements. Some clones are lacking; in checked studies, under half of them reflect an unresolved V gene, and why the rest are absent is not known. The sample contains under 130,000 clones, 83% of them found a single time. Over 10% of the sample is held by the ten biggest clonotypes. Sample: blood. Source of these receptors: a woman in her forties or fifties in good health.

This clone was picked up a small number of times. This chain joins TRBV18 and TRBJ1-1; TRBD1 matches 7 bases. The CDR3 sequence is 14 residues long. Trimming cost V 0 bases and J 3 bases; bases outside gene matches: 1. Germline V gene sequence: CDR1 KGHSH, CDR2 LQKENI. CDR3 protein: CASSPPGQYTEAFF. The CDR3 DNA is TGTGCCAGCTCACCACCGGGACAGTACACTGAAGCTTTCTTT.

The chain is built from TRBV4-2 and TRBJ2-3; TRBD2 matches 9 bases. The length of the CDR3 is 18 residues. V shed 0 bases and J 2 bases; nucleotides not matched to a gene: 9. Germline CDR1 reads LGHNA; CDR2 reads YNFKEQ. The CDR3 loop reads CASSQETAASGDTDTQYF. The CDR3 coding sequence is TGTGCCAGCAGCCAAGAGACGGCCGCTAGCGGGGACACAGATACGCAGTATTTT.

This rearrangement joins TRBV18 to TRBJ1-1; D unclear. The CDR3 runs to 16 residues. Germline CDR1 reads KGHSH; CDR2 reads LQKENI. V gave up 5 bases and J gave up 1 base, with 17 bases separating them. CDR3: CASSSSRGGSNTEAFF. The CDR3 bases are TGTGCCAGCTCATCGTCCAGAGGAGGGTCGAACACTGAAGCTTTCTTT.

The chain is built from TRBV7-2 and TRBJ1-5, with a tentative D call TRBD1 (6 bases). The V gene's germline CDR1 is SGHTA and CDR2 FQGNSA. This CDR3 region has 14 residues. Between the trimmed V and J ends, which lost 5 bases and 3 bases, there was a span of 11 bases. The CDR3 reads CASSLRGTNQPQHF. The CDR3 coding sequence is TGTGCCAGCAGCCTCAGGGGAACCAATCAGCCCCAGCATTTT.

The chain recombines TRBV4-1 with TRBJ2-1; TRBD1 matches 8 bases. After removal of 4 bases from V and 8 bases from J, the junction contained 7 bases not matched to a gene. CDR3 length equals 14 residues. Germline CDR1 reads MGHRA; CDR2 reads YSYEKL. The CDR3 region has the DNA TGCGCCAGCAGCCCAAGTCAGGGGGCCGATGAGCAGTTCTTC. As protein: CASSPSQGADEQFF.